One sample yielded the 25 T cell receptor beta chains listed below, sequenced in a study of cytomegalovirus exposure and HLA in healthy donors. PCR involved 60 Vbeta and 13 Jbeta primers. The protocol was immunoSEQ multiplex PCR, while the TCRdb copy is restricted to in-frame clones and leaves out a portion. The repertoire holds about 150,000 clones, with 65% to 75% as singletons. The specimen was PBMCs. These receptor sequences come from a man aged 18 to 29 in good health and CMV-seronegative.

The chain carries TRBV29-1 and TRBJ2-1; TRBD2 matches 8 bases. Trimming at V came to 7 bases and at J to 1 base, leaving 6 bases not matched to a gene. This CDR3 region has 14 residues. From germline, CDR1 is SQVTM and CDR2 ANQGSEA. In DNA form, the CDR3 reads TGCAGCGCGGCTACGGGGGGGTCCTACAATGAGCAGTTCTTC. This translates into CSAATGGSYNEQFF.

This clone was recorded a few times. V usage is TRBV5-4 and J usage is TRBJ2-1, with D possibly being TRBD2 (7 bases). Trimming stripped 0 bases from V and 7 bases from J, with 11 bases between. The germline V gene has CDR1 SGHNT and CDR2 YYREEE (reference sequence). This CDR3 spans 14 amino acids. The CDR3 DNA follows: TGTGCCAGCAGCTTGGGTGGGGGGGCAAATGAGCAGTTCTTC. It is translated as CASSLGGGANEQFF.

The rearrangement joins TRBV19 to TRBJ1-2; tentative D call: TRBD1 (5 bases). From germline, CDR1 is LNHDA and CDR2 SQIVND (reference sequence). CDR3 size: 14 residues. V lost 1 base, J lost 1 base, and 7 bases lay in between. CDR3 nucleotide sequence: TGTGCCAGTAGTATAGTGGGGCATAACTATGGCTACACCTTC. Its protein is CASSIVGHNYGYTF.

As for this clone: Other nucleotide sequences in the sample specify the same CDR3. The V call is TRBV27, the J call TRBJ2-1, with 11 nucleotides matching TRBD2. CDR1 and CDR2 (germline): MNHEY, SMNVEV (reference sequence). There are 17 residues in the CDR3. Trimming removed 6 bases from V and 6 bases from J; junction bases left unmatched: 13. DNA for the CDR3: TGTGCCAGCAGCACCAATAGCGGGGGGGTCGCGAGCAATGAGCAGTTCTTC. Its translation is CASSTNSGGVASNEQFF.

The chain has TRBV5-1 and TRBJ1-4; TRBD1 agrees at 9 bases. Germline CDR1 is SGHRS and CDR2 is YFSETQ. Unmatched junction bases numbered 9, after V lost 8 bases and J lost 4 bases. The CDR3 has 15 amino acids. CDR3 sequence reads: CASTTGGTGNEKLFF. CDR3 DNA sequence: TGCGCCAGTACCACAGGGGGCACGGGTAATGAAAAACTGTTTTTT.

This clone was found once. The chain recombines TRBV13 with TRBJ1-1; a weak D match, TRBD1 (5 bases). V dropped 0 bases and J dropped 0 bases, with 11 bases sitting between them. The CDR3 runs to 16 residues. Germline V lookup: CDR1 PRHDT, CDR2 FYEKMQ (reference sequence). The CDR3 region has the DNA TGTGCCAGCAGCTTAGGCGGGTGGGGCATGAACACTGAAGCTTTCTTT. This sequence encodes CASSLGGWGMNTEAFF.

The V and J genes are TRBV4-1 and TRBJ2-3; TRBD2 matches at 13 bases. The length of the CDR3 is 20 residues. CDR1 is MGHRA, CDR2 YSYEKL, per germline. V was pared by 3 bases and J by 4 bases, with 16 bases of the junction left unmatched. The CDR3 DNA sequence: TGCGCCAGCAGCCAGCGAGGACTAGCGGGGGCCGCTCTGAACTCAGATACGCAGTATTTT. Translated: CASSQRGLAGAALNSDTQYF.

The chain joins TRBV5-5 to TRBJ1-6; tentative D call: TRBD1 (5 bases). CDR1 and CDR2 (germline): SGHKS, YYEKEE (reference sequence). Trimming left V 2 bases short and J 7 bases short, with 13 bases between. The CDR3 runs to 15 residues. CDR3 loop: CASSFLETANSPLHF. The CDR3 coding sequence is TGTGCCAGCAGCTTTCTTGAGACAGCGAATTCACCCCTCCACTTT.

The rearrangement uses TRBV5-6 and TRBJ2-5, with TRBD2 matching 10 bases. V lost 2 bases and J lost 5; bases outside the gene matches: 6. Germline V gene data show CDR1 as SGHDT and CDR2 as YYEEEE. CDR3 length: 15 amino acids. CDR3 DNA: TGTGCCAGCAGCTTAATGGGACTAGCGACGGAGACCCAGTACTTC. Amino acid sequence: CASSLMGLATETQYF.

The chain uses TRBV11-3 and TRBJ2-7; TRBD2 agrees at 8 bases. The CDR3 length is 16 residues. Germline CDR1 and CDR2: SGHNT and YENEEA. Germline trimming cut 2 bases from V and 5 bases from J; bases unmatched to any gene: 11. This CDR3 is CASSLSLAGGSHEQYF. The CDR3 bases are TGTGCCAGCAGCTTATCCCTCGCGGGGGGAAGCCACGAGCAGTACTTC.

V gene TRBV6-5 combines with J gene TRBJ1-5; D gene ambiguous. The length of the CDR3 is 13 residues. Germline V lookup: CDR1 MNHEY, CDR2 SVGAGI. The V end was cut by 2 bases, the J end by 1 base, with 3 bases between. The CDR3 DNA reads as TGTGCCAGCAGTTACCGGAGCAATCAGCCCCAGCATTTT. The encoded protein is CASSYRSNQPQHF.

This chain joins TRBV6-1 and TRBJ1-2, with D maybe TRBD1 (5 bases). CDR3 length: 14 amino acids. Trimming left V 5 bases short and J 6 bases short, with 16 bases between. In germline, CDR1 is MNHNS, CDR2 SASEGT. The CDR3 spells CASSPGGGKNGYTF. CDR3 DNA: TGTGCCAGCAGTCCCGGGGGGGGGAAAAATGGCTACACCTTC.

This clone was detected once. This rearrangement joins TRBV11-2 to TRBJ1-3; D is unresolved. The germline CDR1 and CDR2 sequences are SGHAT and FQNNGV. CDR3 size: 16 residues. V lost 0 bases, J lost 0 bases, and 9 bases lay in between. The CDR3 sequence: CASSLDLNLSGNTIYF. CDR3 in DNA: TGTGCCAGCAGCTTAGATCTAAACCTCTCTGGAAACACCATATATTTT.

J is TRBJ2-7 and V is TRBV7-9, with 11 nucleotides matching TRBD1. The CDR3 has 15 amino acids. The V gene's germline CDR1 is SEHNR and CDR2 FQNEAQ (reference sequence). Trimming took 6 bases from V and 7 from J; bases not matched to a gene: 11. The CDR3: CASSLDRDRGTEQYF. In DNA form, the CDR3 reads TGTGCCAGCAGTCTCGATAGGGACAGGGGGACGGAGCAGTACTTC.

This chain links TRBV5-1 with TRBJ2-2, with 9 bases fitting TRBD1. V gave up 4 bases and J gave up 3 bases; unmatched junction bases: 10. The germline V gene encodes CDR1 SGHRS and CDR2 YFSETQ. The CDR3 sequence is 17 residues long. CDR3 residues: CASSLLTGQGDTGELFF. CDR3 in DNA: TGCGCCAGCAGCCTGTTAACGGGACAGGGAGACACCGGGGAGCTGTTTTTT. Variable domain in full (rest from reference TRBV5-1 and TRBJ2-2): KAGVTQTPRYLIKTRGQQVTLSCSPISGHRSVSWYQQTPGQGLQFLFEYFSETQRNKGNFPGRFSGRQFSNSRSEMNVSTLELGDSALYLCASSLLTGQGDTGELFFGEGSRLTVL.

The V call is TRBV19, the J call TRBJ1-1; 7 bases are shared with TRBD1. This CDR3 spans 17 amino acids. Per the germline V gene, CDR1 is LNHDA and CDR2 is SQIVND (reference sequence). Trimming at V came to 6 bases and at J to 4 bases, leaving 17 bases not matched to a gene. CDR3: CASRDGTDYPRSTEAFF. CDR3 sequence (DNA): TGTGCCAGTAGGGACGGGACAGATTACCCGAGGAGCACTGAAGCTTTCTTT.

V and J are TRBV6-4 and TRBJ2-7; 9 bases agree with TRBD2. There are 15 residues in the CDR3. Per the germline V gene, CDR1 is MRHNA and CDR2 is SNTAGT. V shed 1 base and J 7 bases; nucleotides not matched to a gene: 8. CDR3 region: CASSDLTSGGGEQYV. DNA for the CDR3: TGTGCCAGCAGTGACTTGACTAGCGGCGGTGGAGAGCAGTACGTC.

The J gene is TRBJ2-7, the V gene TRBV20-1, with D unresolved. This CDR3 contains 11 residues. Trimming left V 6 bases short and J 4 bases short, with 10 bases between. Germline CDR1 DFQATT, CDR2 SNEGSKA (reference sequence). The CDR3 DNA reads TGCAGTGCGGGCACGATTTACGAGCAGTACGTC. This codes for CSAGTIYEQYV.

The DNA of the CDR3 is TGTGCCAGCAGTGACTCAGGGACAGGGTACTCTAACTATGGCTACACCTTC. Translation gives CASSDSGTGYSNYGYTF. This chain connects TRBV6-4 to TRBJ1-2; TRBD1 agrees at 9 bases. The V gene end was trimmed by 0 bases and the J gene end by 0 bases; junction bases not matched to a gene: 5. The CDR3 sequence is 17 residues long. CDR1 and CDR2 from the germline V gene are MRHNA and SNTAGT.

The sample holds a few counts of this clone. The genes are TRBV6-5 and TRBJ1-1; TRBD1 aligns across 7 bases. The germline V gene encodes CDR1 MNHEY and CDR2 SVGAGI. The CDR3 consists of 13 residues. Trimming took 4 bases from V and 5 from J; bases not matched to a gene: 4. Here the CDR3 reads CASSSDRATEAFF. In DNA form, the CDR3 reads TGTGCCAGCAGTTCCGACAGGGCTACTGAAGCTTTCTTT.

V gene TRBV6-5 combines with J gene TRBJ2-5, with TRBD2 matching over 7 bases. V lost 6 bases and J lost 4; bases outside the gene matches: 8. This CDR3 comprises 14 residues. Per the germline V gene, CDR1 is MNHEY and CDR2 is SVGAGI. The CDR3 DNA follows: TGTGCCAGCAGCTGGACTAGTACCACAGAGACCCAGTACTTC. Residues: CASSWTSTTETQYF.

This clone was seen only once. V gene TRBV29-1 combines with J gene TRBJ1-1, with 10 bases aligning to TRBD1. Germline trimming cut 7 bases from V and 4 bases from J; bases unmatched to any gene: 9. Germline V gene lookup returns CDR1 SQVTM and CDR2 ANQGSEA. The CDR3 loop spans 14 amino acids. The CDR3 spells CSAGQGVGSTEAFF. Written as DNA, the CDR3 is TGCAGCGCCGGACAGGGGGTTGGGAGCACTGAAGCTTTCTTT.

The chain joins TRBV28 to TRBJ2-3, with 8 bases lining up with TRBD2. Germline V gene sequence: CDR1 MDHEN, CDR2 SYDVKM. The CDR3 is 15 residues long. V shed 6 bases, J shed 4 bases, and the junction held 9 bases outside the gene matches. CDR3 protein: CASRPAGVVADTQYF. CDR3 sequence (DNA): TGTGCCAGCAGACCAGCGGGGGTTGTCGCAGATACGCAGTATTTT. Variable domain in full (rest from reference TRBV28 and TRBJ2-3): DVKVTQSSRYLVKRTGEKVFLECVQDMDHENMFWYRQDPGLGLRLIYFSYDVKMKEKGDIPEGYSVSREKKERFSLILESASTNQTSMYLCASRPAGVVADTQYFGPGTRLTVL.

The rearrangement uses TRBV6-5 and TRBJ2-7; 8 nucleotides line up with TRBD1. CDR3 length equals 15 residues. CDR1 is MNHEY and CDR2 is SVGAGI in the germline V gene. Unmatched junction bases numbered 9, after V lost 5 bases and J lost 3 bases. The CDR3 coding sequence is TGTGCCAGCAGTCCGATTAAGGACAGGGTCTACGAGCAGTACTTC. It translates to CASSPIKDRVYEQYF.

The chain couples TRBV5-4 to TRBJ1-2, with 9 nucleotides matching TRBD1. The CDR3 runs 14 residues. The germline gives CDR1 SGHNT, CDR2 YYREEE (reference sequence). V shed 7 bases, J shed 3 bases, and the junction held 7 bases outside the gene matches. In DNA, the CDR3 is TGTGCCAGCCAAATACAGGGGGCGGACTATGGCTACACCTTC. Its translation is CASQIQGADYGYTF.